These 21 T cell receptor beta chains originate from one sample sequenced in a study of radiotherapy plus CTLA-4 blockade in lung cancer. Sequencing used immunoSEQ multiplex PCR; TCRdb keeps in-frame clones, though not all of them. The data show some 49,000 clones, 85% seen once. This specimen was peripheral blood, taken from a patient treated with radiotherapy plus ipilimumab. These receptors were taken from a human donor with non-small cell lung cancer whose response to radiotherapy plus ipilimumab could not be evaluated.

V is TRBV5-5 and J is TRBJ1-5, with D possibly TRBD1 on 6 matching bases. Germline values: CDR1 SGHKS, CDR2 YYEKEE (reference sequence). The CDR3 loop spans 15 amino acids. The V end lost 2 bases, the J end lost 4 bases, and 13 bases lay between the germline ends. The CDR3 is CASSLGQGWNQPQHF. DNA for the CDR3: TGTGCCAGCAGCTTAGGGCAGGGGTGGAATCAGCCCCAGCATTTT. The variable domain in full, completed from reference TRBV5-5 and TRBJ1-5, reads DAGVTQSPTHLIKTRGQQVTLRCSPISGHKSVSWYQQVLGQGPQFIFQYYEKEERGRGNFPDRFSARQFPNYSSELNVNALLLGDSALYLCASSLGQGWNQPQHFGDGTRLSIL.

The chain combines TRBV5-1 with TRBJ1-1, with no clear D. This CDR3 is built from 14 residues. V was trimmed by 4 bases and J by 3 bases, leaving 13 bases between them. CDR1 is SGHRS and CDR2 is YFSETQ in the germline V gene. The CDR3 nucleotides are TGCGCCAGCAGCATGACACCTGATGACACTGAAGCTTTCTTT. This encodes CASSMTPDDTEAFF.

By share, this clone ranks as medium-sized. V gene TRBV5-6 combines with J gene TRBJ2-7; the D is unclear. The CDR3 consists of 11 residues. The germline gives CDR1 SGHDT, CDR2 YYEEEE. Trimming pared 1 base from V and 4 bases from J, leaving 3 bases between. The chain's CDR3 is CASSLQYEQYF. CDR3 nucleotides: TGTGCCAGCAGCTTGCAGTACGAGCAGTACTTC.

The chain carries TRBV7-2 and TRBJ2-3, with TRBD2 matching 8 bases. Germline CDR1 is SGHTA and CDR2 is FQGNSA. V dropped 3 bases and J dropped 7; count of bases not matched to a gene: 15. The CDR3 contains 17 residues. CDR3 in DNA: TGTGCCAGCAGCTTTAATTCGGGAGGGACGAAACTTTATACGCAGTATTTT. Its protein product is CASSFNSGGTKLYTQYF.

The rearrangement uses TRBV5-1 and TRBJ2-1, with 12 bases aligning to TRBD2. V lost 0 bases and J lost 7; bases outside the gene matches: 11. Germline V gene data show CDR1 as SGHRS and CDR2 as YFSETQ. This CDR3 comprises 18 residues. For the CDR3, the DNA is TGCGCCAGCAGCTTGGGACTAGCGGGAGCGGTCGGGCGGAATGAGCAGTTCTTC. This translates into CASSLGLAGAVGRNEQFF.

This sequence joins TRBV7-3 and TRBJ2-1, with TRBD2 matching over 10 bases. CDR1 is SGHTA, CDR2 FQGTGA, per germline. V was pared by 2 bases and J by 4 bases, with 11 bases of the junction left unmatched. This CDR3 has 18 residues. CDR3 amino acids: CASSLHGAGTSVYNEQFF. The CDR3 nucleotides read TGTGCCAGCAGCTTACACGGGGCCGGGACTAGCGTATACAATGAGCAGTTCTTC.

This chain links TRBV5-1 with TRBJ1-4; D is unresolved. Germline CDR1 is SGHRS and CDR2 is YFSETQ. This CDR3 has 15 amino acids. The V gene lost 0 bases and the J gene lost 3 bases, with 9 bases spanning the gap. The CDR3 reads CASSLAGISNEKLFF. CDR3 DNA sequence: TGCGCCAGCAGCTTGGCCGGGATATCTAATGAAAAACTGTTTTTT.

The chain uses TRBV5-1 and TRBJ2-1; D unclear. Germline lookup yields CDR1 SGHRS and CDR2 YFSETQ. V was clipped by 0 bases and J by 15 bases, with 13 bases between them. The CDR3 consists of 12 residues. This chain's CDR3 is CASSLDGPGLFF. CDR3 sequence (DNA): TGCGCCAGCAGCTTGGACGGTCCAGGATTGTTCTTC.

This CDR3 is CASSSFGTGGQETQYF. DNA for the CDR3: TGCGCCAGCAGCTCCTTCGGGACAGGGGGCCAAGAGACCCAGTACTTC. This sequence joins TRBV5-1 and TRBJ2-5; 11 positions agree with TRBD1. The CDR3 totals 16 residues. CDR1 and CDR2 from the germline V gene are SGHRS and YFSETQ. J gave up 1 base and V 3 bases, and 5 bases lay outside the gene matches.

The V gene is TRBV18, the J gene TRBJ1-2; perhaps TRBD1 as D (5 bases). Trimming removed 6 bases at V and 0 bases at J, with 8 bases between. Germline CDR1 KGHSH, CDR2 LQKENI. The CDR3 runs 13 residues. The CDR3 DNA follows: TGTGCCAGCTCCCCGGACACTAACTATGGCTACACCTTC. Translating it yields CASSPDTNYGYTF.

Only a few counts were recorded for this clone. V usage is TRBV2 and J usage is TRBJ2-1; D perhaps matches TRBD1 (5 bases). Trimming cost V 8 bases and J 4 bases, with 12 bases left between them. The CDR3 length is 13 residues. CDR1 SNHLY and CDR2 FYNNEI come from the germline V gene. CDR3: CASRQRPYNEQFF. The CDR3 region has the DNA TGTGCCAGCCGACAGCGACCGTACAATGAGCAGTTCTTC.

The CDR3 bases are TGTGCCAGCGCTTTCGGGGTACCGCCCTACAATGAGCAGTTCTTC. The encoded protein is CASAFGVPPYNEQFF. The chain couples TRBV7-3 to TRBJ2-1; possibly TRBD2 for D (5 bases). V was pared by 8 bases and J by 2 bases, with 16 bases between. CDR3 length: 15 amino acids. Looked up from germline, CDR1 is SGHTA and CDR2 is FQGTGA.

The rearrangement uses TRBV5-4 and TRBJ1-2, with D unclear. CDR1 and CDR2 from the germline V gene are SGHNT and YYREEE (reference sequence). The CDR3 contains 12 residues. Trimming took 0 bases from V and 6 from J, leaving 6 bases between them. DNA of the CDR3: TGTGCCAGCAGCTTGGCCGAGGATGGCTACACCTTC. Translation gives CASSLAEDGYTF.

This chain joins TRBV5-1 and TRBJ2-1; TRBD2 aligns across 11 bases. Per germline, CDR1 SGHRS and CDR2 YFSETQ. Losses at the gene ends were 0 bases for V and 0 bases for J; bases not matched to a gene: 17. The CDR3 totals 22 residues. CDR3 region: CASSLARKEVAGGPGSYNEQFF. DNA for the CDR3: TGCGCCAGCAGCTTGGCCCGGAAAGAAGTAGCGGGAGGGCCCGGCTCCTACAATGAGCAGTTCTTC.

This sequence joins TRBV28 and TRBJ2-5, with D perhaps TRBD2 (5 bases). Germline CDR1 is MDHEN and CDR2 is SYDVKM. There are 15 residues in the CDR3. V was pared by 5 bases and J by 2 bases, with 15 bases between. The CDR3 region has the DNA TGTGCCAGCAGTCTCTTCATCCCGGGGCAAGAGACCCAGTACTTC. As protein: CASSLFIPGQETQYF.

This clone was observed a handful of times. The CDR3 region has the DNA TGTGCCAGCAGCTACCAGGGGGGAGTAGCCAAAAACATTCAGTACTTC. It encodes CASSYQGGVAKNIQYF. The chain couples TRBV5-5 to TRBJ2-4; D is possibly TRBD1 (7 bases). Germline CDR1 reads SGHKS; CDR2 reads YYEKEE (reference sequence). CDR3 length: 16 residues. Trimming removed 3 bases from V and 0 bases from J, with 13 bases in between.

CDR3 residues: CASSHDMTGVQPQHF. The CDR3 DNA is TGTGCCAGCAGCCACGATATGACGGGAGTACAGCCCCAGCATTTT. The chain has TRBV28 and TRBJ1-5, with no clear D. Trimming took off 6 bases at V and 7 bases at J, with 19 bases between the two ends. CDR1 and CDR2 (germline): MDHEN, SYDVKM. The CDR3 spans 15 residues.

The genes are TRBV7-2 and TRBJ2-3; D is unclear. CDR1 SGHTA and CDR2 FQGNSA come from the germline V gene. Between the trimmed V and J ends, which lost 4 bases and 6 bases, there was a span of 8 bases. The CDR3 is 12 amino acids. The CDR3 DNA sequence: TGTGCCAGCAGCTCCCACACCGATACGCAGTATTTT. Residues: CASSSHTDTQYF. Variable domain in full (rest from reference TRBV7-2 and TRBJ2-3): GAGVSQSPSNKVTEKGKDVELRCDPISGHTALYWYRQSLGQGLEFLIYFQGNSAPDKSGLPSDRFSAERTGGSVSTLTIQRTQQEDSAVYLCASSSHTDTQYFGPGTRLTVL.

The rearrangement joins TRBV11-2 to TRBJ2-3; no clear D gene. Germline loops: CDR1 SGHAT, CDR2 FQNNGV. V lost 5 bases and J lost 2, with 5 bases in between. The CDR3 totals 12 residues. In DNA form, the CDR3 reads TGTGCCAGCAGCCTATCCACAGATACGCAGTATTTT. Protein product: CASSLSTDTQYF.

This rearrangement joins TRBV6-5 to TRBJ2-5; maybe TRBD2 (6 bases). CDR1 is MNHEY, CDR2 SVGAGI, per germline. The CDR3 covers 14 residues. The V end lost 6 bases, the J end lost 1 base, and 12 bases lay between the germline ends. Here the CDR3 DNA reads TGTGCCAGCAGGGGGGGTCGGACCCAAGAGACCCAGTACTTC. This translates into CASRGGRTQETQYF.

The chain combines TRBV27 with TRBJ2-5, with D possibly TRBD1 on 5 matching bases. The J call may be faulty, since TRBJ2-7 better matches the DNA end. CDR1 is MNHEY, CDR2 SMNVEV, per germline (reference sequence). This CDR3 has 15 residues. The CDR3 DNA is TGTGCCAGCAGTTTAGAAAATGGACATTCCTACGAGCAGTACTTC. Translation gives CASSLENGHSYEQYF.